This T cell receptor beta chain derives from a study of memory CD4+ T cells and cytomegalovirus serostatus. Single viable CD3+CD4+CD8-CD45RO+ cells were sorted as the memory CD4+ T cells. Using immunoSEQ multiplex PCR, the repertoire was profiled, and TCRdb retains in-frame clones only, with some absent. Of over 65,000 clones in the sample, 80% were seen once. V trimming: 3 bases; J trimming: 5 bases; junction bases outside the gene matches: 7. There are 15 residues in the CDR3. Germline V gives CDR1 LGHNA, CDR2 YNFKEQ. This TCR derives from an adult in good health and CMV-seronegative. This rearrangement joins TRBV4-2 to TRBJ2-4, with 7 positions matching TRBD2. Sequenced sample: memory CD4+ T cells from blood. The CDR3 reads CASSQWGSGENIQYF. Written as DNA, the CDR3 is TGTGCCAGCAGCCAGTGGGGCAGCGGGGAAAACATTCAGTACTTC.